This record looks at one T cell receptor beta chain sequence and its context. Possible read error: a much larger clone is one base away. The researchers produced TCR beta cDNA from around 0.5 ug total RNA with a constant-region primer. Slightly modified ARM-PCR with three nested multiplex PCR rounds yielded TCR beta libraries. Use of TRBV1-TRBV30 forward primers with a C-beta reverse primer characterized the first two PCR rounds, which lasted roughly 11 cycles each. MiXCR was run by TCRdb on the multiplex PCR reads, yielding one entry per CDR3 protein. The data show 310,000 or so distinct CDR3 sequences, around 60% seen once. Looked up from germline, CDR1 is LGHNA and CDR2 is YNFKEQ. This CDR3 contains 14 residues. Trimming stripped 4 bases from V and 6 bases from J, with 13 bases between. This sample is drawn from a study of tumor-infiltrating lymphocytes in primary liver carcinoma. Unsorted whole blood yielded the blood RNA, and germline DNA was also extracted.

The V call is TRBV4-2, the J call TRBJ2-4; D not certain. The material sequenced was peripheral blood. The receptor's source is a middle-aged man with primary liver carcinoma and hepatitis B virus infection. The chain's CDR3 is CASSRSETPNIQYF. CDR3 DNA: TGTGCCAGCAGCCGATCGGAGACCCCAAACATTCAGTACTTC.